Described below is a single T cell receptor (beta chain) sequence and its context. What this receptor recognizes is not known. No base quality information exists; no much larger clone differs at one position. The immunoSEQ Assay, a bias-controlled multiplex PCR, was used to amplify TCRbeta CDR3 regions from genomic DNA. The published analysis was carried out like this. Nucleated cell counts per sample were estimated from amplification of reference gene primers within the assay. To quantify the absolute abundance of each unique TCRbeta CDR3 rearrangement, sequence reads were collapsed and filtered. For each sample, productive Simpson clonality was calculated as the square root of Simpson's diversity index across productive rearrangements. TCRdb's version of the immuneACCESS table is confined to in-frame rearrangements and falls short of the full clone set. An unresolved V gene accounts for under half of the shortfall where checked; the remainder is of unknown origin. Clonal size and the V and J genes are those of that table, whereas D and trimming came from the DNA. Present in this sample are about 270,000 clones, 86% of which were seen just once. About 8.7% of the sample comes from the top ten.

The data belong to a study of blood T cell repertoires in COVID-19 (TCRdb year 2020). Looking at the study overall: Samples covering the acute and convalescent phases of COVID-19 were provided by collaborators in the United States, Italy and Spain. The dataset comprised deeply sampled blood TCRbeta repertoires from subjects exposed to, actively infected with, or recovered from COVID-19. Where available, HLA class I and class II types were obtained from metadata supplied by the sample provider rather than from assay-based typing. A de-identified subject ID, COVID-19 status, age in years and sex were almost always included in the sample metadata. The repertoires were released in a freely available public database meant as a resource for research on the immune response to SARS-CoV-2. The prospective study material was composed of cDNA or gDNA derived from T cells, B-cell-depleted T cells, or PBMCs. The samples were drawn from two sources: the first 160 participants of the ongoing ImmuneRACE study, and about 1,300 subjects contributed by 6 global collaborators. The paper as a whole reports these results and caveats: The amount of clinical and demographic metadata varied by source and participant and was provided uncurated.

V trim: 0 bases; J trim: 3 bases; unmatched bases: 2. Reading from cysteine to phenylalanine, the CDR3 counts 16 amino acids. The CDR3 DNA has 48 bases and is translated from base 1. Per the germline V gene, MNHEY is the CDR1 and SVGAGI is the CDR2. The collaborating institutions used their own protocols to collect whole blood in K2EDTA tubes. For TCRbeta analysis, collaborators shipped samples as frozen whole blood, isolated PBMCs, or DNA extracted from either of those sample types. The sequence links TRBV6-5 to TRBJ2-3, with 11 bases matching TRBD2. The receptor comes from a man aged 35 to 55 with active or convalescent COVID-19. Sequencing was performed on peripheral blood. The DNA is TGTGCCAGCAGTTACTCGACTAGCGGGGTGACAGATACGCAGTATTTT. This codes for CASSYSTSGVTDTQYF.